This T cell receptor (delta chain) came from a study of gammadelta T cells in human blood (dated by TCRdb to 2020 to 2022). General findings and caveats noted by the study authors: According to the study, polyclonal expansion of innate gamma-delta T cells right after birth appeared to be driven by microbial exposure.

A note on this clone: Its antigen is currently not known. A read error is likely here: a far larger clone is one base away. The identical CDR3 is also encoded by other nucleotide sequences in the sample.

The germline V gene yields GEAIGNYY for CDR1 and EKD for CDR2. The CDR3 holds 16 amino acids from the cysteine to the phenylalanine. Only the CDR3 portion is preserved as DNA: 48 bases, with reading frame beginning at the first base. Relative to germline, V is missing 1 base and J is missing 4 bases, with 11 bases of the junction outside any gene match. Library method: RT-PCR. TCRdb lists the instrument as Illumina MiSeq. The public reads were reprocessed by TCRdb using CATT, and rows of matching DNA were later combined. The sample table shows 800 to 900 delta-chain clones, and 52% are seen once. The ten largest clonotypes hold around a quarter of the sample.

The receptor was derived from a newborn. Material for sequencing was Vgamma9Vdelta2 gamma-delta T cells from cord blood. The V and J segments used are TRDV2 and TRDJ1; TRDD3 agrees with 7 junctional bases. The DNA is as follows: TGTGCCTGTGACACGGGTATCTGGGGGGCAGACGATAAACTCATCTTT. Its translation reads: CACDTGIWGADDKLIF.